This T cell receptor (beta chain) originates from a study of blood T cells in healthy people across ages. Overall study findings and caveats: Donors of long life had a larger count of naive CD4+ cells and greater diversity than aged donors. CMV status of donors was not determined, possibly confounding expanded clonotype changes.

Using a J-beta primer mix together with a sample-barcoded 5' primer, a second PCR was run for about 7 to 12 cycles. Individual samples furnished no less than 2.5 million CDR3-containing paired-end reads apiece. One entry per CDR3 protein results from TCRdb running MiXCR on the 5' RACE reads. The sample includes some 920,000 distinct CDR3 sequences, roughly half seen only once; the top ten take roughly a fifth. Isolation per sample recovered at least 6.5 million PBMCs. Comment on this clonotype: Its antigen is unknown.

Germline V gene lookup returns CDR1 LGHNT and CDR2 FRNRAP. With 9 bases clipped from V and 3 bases from J, the junction kept 26 bases outside the gene matches. The CDR3 is made up of 21 amino acids. Sequenced sample: blood. The TCR was taken from a woman aged 60-75 years in good health. The rearrangement links TRBV12-5 to TRBJ2-3; 11 nucleotides align to TRBD2. Here the CDR3 DNA reads TGTGCTAGGACGATAGCGGGAGGGCCGCGCCGCCCTATATACGATACAGATACGCAGTATTTT. Residues: CARTIAGGPRRPIYDTDTQYF.